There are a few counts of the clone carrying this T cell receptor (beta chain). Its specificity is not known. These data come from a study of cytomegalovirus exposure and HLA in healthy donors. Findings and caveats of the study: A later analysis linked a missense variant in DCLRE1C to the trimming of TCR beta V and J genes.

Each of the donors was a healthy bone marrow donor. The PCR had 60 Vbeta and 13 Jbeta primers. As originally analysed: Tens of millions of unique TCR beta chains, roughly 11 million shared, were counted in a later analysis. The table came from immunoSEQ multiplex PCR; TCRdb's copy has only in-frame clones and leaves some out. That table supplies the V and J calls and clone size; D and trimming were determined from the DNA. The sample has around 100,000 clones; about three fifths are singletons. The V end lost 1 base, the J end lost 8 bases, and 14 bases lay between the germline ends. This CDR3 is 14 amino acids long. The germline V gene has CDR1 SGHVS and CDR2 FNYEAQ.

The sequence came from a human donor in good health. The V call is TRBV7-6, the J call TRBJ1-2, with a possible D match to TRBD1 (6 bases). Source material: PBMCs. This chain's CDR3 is CASSLGAGARGYTF. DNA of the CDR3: TGTGCCAGCAGCTTAGGGGCGGGGGCGAGGGGCTACACCTTC.